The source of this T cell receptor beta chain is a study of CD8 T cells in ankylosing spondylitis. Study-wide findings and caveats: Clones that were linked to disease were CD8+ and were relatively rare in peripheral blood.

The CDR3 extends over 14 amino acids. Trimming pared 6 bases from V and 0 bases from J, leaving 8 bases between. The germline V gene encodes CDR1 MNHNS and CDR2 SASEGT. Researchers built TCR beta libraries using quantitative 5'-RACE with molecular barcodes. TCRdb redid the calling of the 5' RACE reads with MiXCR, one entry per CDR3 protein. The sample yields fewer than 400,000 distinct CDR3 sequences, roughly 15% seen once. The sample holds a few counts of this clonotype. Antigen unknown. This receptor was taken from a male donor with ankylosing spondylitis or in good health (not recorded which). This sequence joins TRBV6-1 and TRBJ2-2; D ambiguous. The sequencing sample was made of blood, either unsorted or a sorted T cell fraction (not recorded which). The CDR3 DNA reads TGTGCCAGCAGAAGAGACACGAACACCGGGGAGCTGTTTTTT. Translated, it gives CASRRDTNTGELFF.